Listed below are T cell receptor beta chains from one sample, sequenced in a study of regulatory T cells in long-lasting Graves disease. TCRdb re-called the multiplex PCR reads through MiXCR, storing one row per CDR3 protein. The sample has 620,000 or so distinct CDR3 sequences, about 16% seen once. This sample was shared with a second study, whose subject was T cells in Graves' hyperthyroidism and ophthalmopathy.

This sample comprised peripheral blood mononuclear cells (PBMCs), obtained at new diagnosis, from a patient treated with antithyroid drugs. The receptors come from a woman aged 25 to 39 with Graves disease. Both conserved end residues are part of each CDR3. The D gene is left open where the match is weak. Not every row has a clone size; where given, it reads once, few, many or a size class.

v_call	j_call	d_call	clone_size	cdr3_nt	cdr3_aa
TRBV2	TRBJ1-6	TRBD1	many	TGTGCCAGCAGGACCGGGACAGGGTGGTCACCCCTCCACTTT	CASRTGTGWSPLHF
TRBV11-2	TRBJ2-7	TRBD2	.	TGTGCCAGCAGCCCCTCTGGGGGCGGGAGGCTCTCCTACGAGCAGTACTTC	CASSPSGGGRLSYEQYF
TRBV30	TRBJ2-3	TRBD2	.	TGTGCCTGGAGTGTACTTAGCGGGAGTGCAGATACGCAGTATTTT	CAWSVLSGSADTQYF
TRBV7-2	TRBJ2-3	.	many	TGTGCCAGCAGCTTACGGTCGGGTTATACAGATACGCAGTATTTT	CASSLRSGYTDTQYF
TRBV6-2/TRBV6-3	TRBJ2-7	TRBD2	many	TGTGCCAGCAGCCGGAGTGGACTAGCGGATACCTACGAGCAGTACTTC	CASSRSGLADTYEQYF
TRBV3-1	TRBJ2-5	.	few	TGTGCCAGCAGCCTCAGCTGGGGCGATGAGACCCAGTACTTC	CASSLSWGDETQYF
TRBV4-1	TRBJ2-1	.	.	TGCGCCAGCAGCCAAGTAAGTCTCGGTCGGTCCTACAATGAGCAGTTCTTC	CASSQVSLGRSYNEQFF
TRBV27	TRBJ2-1	TRBD1	many	TGTGCCAGCAGTTCCGGGACAGCCATCTACAATGAGCAGTTCTTC	CASSSGTAIYNEQFF
TRBV9	TRBJ2-3	.	few	TGTGCCAGCAGCGCGAGGAGGACCCTCCCAGATACGCAGTATTTT	CASSARRTLPDTQYF
TRBV12-3/TRBV12-4	TRBJ2-7	.	.	TGTGCCAGCAGCAGCAGGGATCTCCACGAGCAGTACTTC	CASSSRDLHEQYF
TRBV20-1	TRBJ1-6	.	many	TGCAGAGCCGACAGGCCCGATAATTCACCCCTCCACTTT	CRADRPDNSPLHF
TRBV28	TRBJ2-1	TRBD2	many	TGTGCCAGCAAGCGGGGGACCACCTACAATGAGCAGTTCTTC	CASKRGTTYNEQFF
TRBV6-6	TRBJ2-7	.	many	TGTGCCAGCAGTTACTCGGCCAGTACGTACGAGCAGTACTTC	CASSYSASTYEQYF
TRBV27	TRBJ2-7	.	few	TGTGCCAGCAGTTCTTTAACCCAGGGGGGGAGGAGGGAGCAGTACTTC	CASSSLTQGGRREQYF
TRBV28	TRBJ1-2	.	many	TGTGCCAGCAGCTTAAGCGCCGAACTAGGTTTCAGCTACACCTTC	CASSLSAELGFSYTF
TRBV27	TRBJ2-7	TRBD2	few	TGTGCCAGCAGGTCTAGCGGGAGGGCCGTAGGCGAGCAGTACTTC	CASRSSGRAVGEQYF
TRBV28	TRBJ1-1	.	few	TGTGCCAGCATACAGGATATGAACACTGAAGCTTTCTTT	CASIQDMNTEAFF
TRBV27	TRBJ2-3	.	many	TGTGCCAGCAGTCCGCACCCCCGACAGGCCACAGATACGCAGTATTTT	CASSPHPRQATDTQYF
TRBV11-3	TRBJ2-5	.	once	TGTGCCAGCAGCTTGGGCCGGGAGTTCGAGACCCAGTACTTC	CASSLGREFETQYF
TRBV11-2	TRBJ2-1	.	.	TGTGCCAGCAGCTCCACCCAGGATGAGCAGTTCTTC	CASSSTQDEQFF
TRBV7-9	TRBJ1-1	TRBD1	many	TGTGCCAGCAGCTTAGGGAAGACAGGGGGCTTGGACACTGAAGCTTTCTTT	CASSLGKTGGLDTEAFF
TRBV11-2	TRBJ2-6	.	few	TGTGCCAGCAAAGCCACCTTCTCTGGGGCCAACGTCCTGACTTTC	CASKATFSGANVLTF
TRBV9	TRBJ2-5	.	many	TGTGCCAGCAGCTCAAAGGCGGGGCGCGAGACCCAGTACTTC	CASSSKAGRETQYF
TRBV28	TRBJ1-2	.	.	TGTGCCAGCAGACCCCTACAGGGAATGGTTTATGGCTACACCTTC	CASRPLQGMVYGYTF
TRBV6-2/TRBV6-3	TRBJ1-6	.	.	TGTGCCAGCAGTTACGCGCCCGGGGATGGGTCACCCCTCCACTTT	CASSYAPGDGSPLHF
TRBV3-1	TRBJ2-1	.	few	TGTGCCAGCAGCCAAGATGCTGTCACAACAGGGGAGCAGTTCTTC	CASSQDAVTTGEQFF
TRBV9	TRBJ2-3	.	few	TGTGCCAGCAGCGCCGACCCCCCGGGAGATACGCAGTATTTT	CASSADPPGDTQYF
TRBV12-3/TRBV12-4	TRBJ2-3	TRBD2	many	TGTGCCAGCACGGCCCGGGGGGGACTATTGGCCTCCCAGTATTTT	CASTARGGLLASQYF
TRBV28	TRBJ1-2	TRBD1	many	TGTGCCAGCAACATCGGGACAGGAACTAACTATGGCTACACCTTC	CASNIGTGTNYGYTF
TRBV5-1	TRBJ2-7	TRBD2	few	TGCGCCAGCAGCTTGACTAGCGGGAGCCACGAGCAGTACTTC	CASSLTSGSHEQYF
TRBV5-1	TRBJ2-1	TRBD2	few	TGCGCCAGCAGCTTGGAGGGGCCTCGTACTAGCGGGACATACAATGAGCAGTTCTTC	CASSLEGPRTSGTYNEQFF
TRBV19	TRBJ1-3	.	few	TGTGCCAGTAGTATTTACAGAGACTCTGGAAACACCATATATTTT	CASSIYRDSGNTIYF
TRBV7-8	TRBJ2-3	.	few	TGTGCCAGCAGCTCCCCGACGACAGGTTCTACAGATACGCAGTATTTT	CASSSPTTGSTDTQYF
TRBV18	TRBJ2-7	.	few	TGTGCCAGCTCACCACCACAGGGATGGTCGGGCGAGCAGTACTTC	CASSPPQGWSGEQYF